This paragraph reports one TCR beta chain. The sample is drawn from a study of blood T cell repertoires in COVID-19. The CDR3 has 13 amino acids. Trimming cost V 4 bases and J 6 bases; bases outside gene matches: 3. Germline CDR1 KGHSH, CDR2 LQKENI. Study processing details: Amplification of reference gene primers provided the estimated nucleated cell counts. Repertoires were generated with immunoSEQ multiplex PCR, while TCRdb's copy carries only in-frame clones and drops some. V and J calls plus clone size are reproduced from that table; the DNA served to infer D and trimming. The repertoire holds 300,000 to 450,000 clones, 75% to 90% seen once, with approximately 3.6% in the top ten.

This TCR was recovered from a woman aged 18-35 years with acute or convalescent COVID-19. Sequencing was done on a sample of peripheral blood. V and J are TRBV18 and TRBJ2-1; TRBD1 agrees at 7 bases. CDR3 coding DNA: TGTGCCAGCTCACAGGCAGGGGGCAATGAGCAGTTCTTC. Encoded protein: CASSQAGGNEQFF. Supplemented by reference TRBV18 and TRBJ2-1, the full variable domain reads NAGVMQNPRHLVRRRGQEARLRCSPMKGHSHVYWYRQLPEEGLKFMVYLQKENIIDESGMPKERFSAEFPKEGPSILRIQQVVRGDSAAYFCASSQAGGNEQFFGPGTRLTVL.